This T cell receptor beta chain was recorded in a study of T cells after posttransplantation cyclophosphamide. Overall study results and limits: TRB overlap between skin or GI tissue T cells and blood was limited. Recipient CMV seropositivity and CMV reactivation strongly tracked TRB clonality.

Treatment was busulfan-fludarabine conditioning, a marrow graft, and cyclophosphamide on days +3 and +4. The CDR3 is made up of 17 amino acids. To note about this clone: Its target is unknown.

Sequencing was performed with immunoSEQ multiplex PCR; in TCRdb, only in-frame clones are kept and a portion is missing. The sample includes roughly 20,000 clones, over 65% of them seen just once. The J gene is TRBJ1-5, the V gene TRBV21-1; no DNA check was done on the table's D call, TRBD1. TRBV21-1 is marked as a pseudogene. Sample: PBMCs, taken after an allogeneic stem cell transplant with post-transplant cyclophosphamide. The source of this sequence is a young adult male patient who received an allogeneic stem cell transplant from a related donor, was CMV-positive, and had acute GVHD only. Some T cells may be provided by the graft donor. CDR3 sequence reads: CASSKVRGHRSNQPQHF. CDR3 DNA sequence: TGTGCCAGCAGCAAAGTTCGGGGACATCGTAGCAATCAGCCCCAGCATTTT.